This is a list of T cell receptor beta chains from one sample in a study of T cell responses to AZD1222 COVID-19 vaccine. Here immunoSEQ multiplex PCR was the method, and the copy in TCRdb shows in-frame clones only, minus some. The sample comprises around 140,000 clones, around 91% of which are singletons, and roughly 1.7% rests with the top ten. Sample: peripheral blood, taken on day 0 of AZD1222 vaccination. The receptors stem from an adult in good health. Each CDR3 is given without its conserved first and last residue.

v_call,j_call,cdr3_aa
TRBV27,TRBJ1-1,ASSLGRGTEAF
TRBV19,TRBJ1-1,ASSMGAVGTEAF
TRBV30,TRBJ2-2,AWSSLWRGTGELF
TRBV29-1,TRBJ2-2,SVVLGSANTGELF
TRBV4-1,TRBJ1-2,ASSHPGQDWGGYT
TRBV30,TRBJ2-1,AWSPLLGDNEQF
TRBV11-2,TRBJ2-7,ASSLVQINYEQY
TRBV6-5,TRBJ1-1,ASSYSGGTEAF
TRBV28,TRBJ1-5,ASKAGSNQPQH
TRBV28,TRBJ1-5,ALGTATNQPQH
TRBV7-2,TRBJ1-5,ASSLGASNQPQH
TRBV7-9,TRBJ1-2,ASSLAFGYT
TRBV6-1,TRBJ2-5,ASSELSVPGQGPQTQY
TRBV6-5,TRBJ1-1,ASTPDIRNTEAF
TRBV16,TRBJ2-1,ASSPGSPGGF
TRBV2,TRBJ2-7,ASRTGLAGAHEQY
TRBV3-1/TRBV3-2,TRBJ1-4,ASSRQQSTNEKLF
TRBV12-3/TRBV12-4,TRBJ1-1,ASSPPANTEAF
TRBV6-5,TRBJ1-6,ASSYSRGNSGSPLH
TRBV6-5,TRBJ2-7,ASSYSAGGSYEQY
TRBV3-1/TRBV3-2,TRBJ2-5,ASSQDSLAGETQY
TRBV13,TRBJ1-4,ASSDRQGTSEKLF
TRBV5-1,TRBJ2-1,ASSLAAGGYNEQF
TRBV6-6,TRBJ1-1,ASSHTPGQGAFMGTEAF
TRBV9,TRBJ1-2,ASSARAQNYGYT
TRBV21-1,TRBJ2-7,ASSKGLSYEQY
TRBV2,TRBJ1-1,ASSERQNTEAF
TRBV29-1,TRBJ2-3,SVVMSTGGADTQY
TRBV25-1,TRBJ2-7,ASSVWGQGAYEQY
TRBV7-2,TRBJ1-3,ASSLRQGVGGNTIY
TRBV5-4,TRBJ2-1,ASSLAALAGTYNEQF
TRBV11-2,TRBJ1-4,ASSHLGQGGEKLF
TRBV9,TRBJ1-3,ASRGGHSGNTIY
TRBV7-9,TRBJ1-5,ASSLASGRGSNQPQH
TRBV6-6,TRBJ2-1,ASSYSSYNEQF
TRBV2,TRBJ2-1,ASTQLRPNEQF
TRBV2,TRBJ1-3,ASKGSRTSGNTIY
TRBV7-2,TRBJ2-1,ASSLVKGTHNEQF
TRBV6-5,TRBJ1-6,ASRPSGRGGSPLH
TRBV7-3,TRBJ1-2,ASTPTGGVGGYT